Detailed here is one TCR beta chain. Its matching antigen is unknown. The data originate from a study of Ad26.COV2.S vaccination and SARS-CoV-2 variants. Study-wide findings and caveats: Vaccine recipients and placebo recipients showed similar non-spike TCR breadth. Reported findings describe substantial breadth in spike-specific CD8+ and CD4+ T cell responses following vaccination.

V was pared by 5 bases and J by 5 bases, with 9 bases between. CDR3 length equals 12 residues. Germline assignment: CDR1 MNHEY and CDR2 SMNVEV (reference sequence). Assay: immunoSEQ multiplex PCR; the TCRdb copy retains only in-frame clones and omits some. This table holds fewer than 300,000 clones, 70% to 90% found once. Treatment: about 20 received Ad26.COV2.S at low or high dose, single or two shots; roughly 5 received placebo; per-sample allocation not given. Sampling was done on day 63 after the first vaccine or placebo injection. This Boston cohort included adults aged 18-55 years. This sequence originates from a person aged 18-60 years who received the Ad26.COV2.S COVID-19 vaccine or a placebo. Sequencing was performed on peripheral blood, taken in a trial of Ad26.COV2.S vaccine versus placebo. The chain joins TRBV27 to TRBJ1-1; D gene uncertain. The DNA of the CDR3 is TGTGCCAGCAGTAAGGTGGGGACTGAAGCTTTCTTT. Protein sequence: CASSKVGTEAFF.